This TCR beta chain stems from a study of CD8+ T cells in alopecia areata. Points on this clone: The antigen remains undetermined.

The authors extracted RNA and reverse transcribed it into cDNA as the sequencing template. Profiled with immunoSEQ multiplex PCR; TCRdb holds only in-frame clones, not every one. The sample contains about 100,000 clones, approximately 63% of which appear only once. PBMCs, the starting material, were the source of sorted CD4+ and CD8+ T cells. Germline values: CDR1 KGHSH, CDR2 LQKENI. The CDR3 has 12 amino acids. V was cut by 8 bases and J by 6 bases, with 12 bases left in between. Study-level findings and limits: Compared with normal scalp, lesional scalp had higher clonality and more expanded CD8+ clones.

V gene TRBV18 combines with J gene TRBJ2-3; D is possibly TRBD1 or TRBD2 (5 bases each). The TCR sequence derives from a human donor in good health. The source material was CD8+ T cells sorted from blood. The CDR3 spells CASAEGTDTQYF. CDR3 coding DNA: TGTGCCAGCGCTGAGGGGACGGATACGCAGTATTTT.